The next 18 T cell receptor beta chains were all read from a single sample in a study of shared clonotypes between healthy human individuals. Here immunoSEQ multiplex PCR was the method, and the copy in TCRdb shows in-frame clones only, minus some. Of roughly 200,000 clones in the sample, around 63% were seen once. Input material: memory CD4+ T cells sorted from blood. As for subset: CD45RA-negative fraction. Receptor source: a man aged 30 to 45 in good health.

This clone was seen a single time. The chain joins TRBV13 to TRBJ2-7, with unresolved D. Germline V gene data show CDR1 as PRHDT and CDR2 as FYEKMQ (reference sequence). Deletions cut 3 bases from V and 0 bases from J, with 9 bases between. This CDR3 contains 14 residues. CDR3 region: CASSLAYSSYEQYF. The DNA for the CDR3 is TGTGCCAGCAGCTTGGCTTACAGCTCCTACGAGCAGTACTTC.

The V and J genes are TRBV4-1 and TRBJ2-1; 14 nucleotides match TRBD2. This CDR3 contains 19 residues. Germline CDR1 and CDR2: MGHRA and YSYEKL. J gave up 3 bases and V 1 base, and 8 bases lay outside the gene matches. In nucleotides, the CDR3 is TGCGCCAGCAGCCAAGGGCTTCTGACTAGCGGGAGGGTCTACAATGAGCAGTTCTTC. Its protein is CASSQGLLTSGRVYNEQFF.

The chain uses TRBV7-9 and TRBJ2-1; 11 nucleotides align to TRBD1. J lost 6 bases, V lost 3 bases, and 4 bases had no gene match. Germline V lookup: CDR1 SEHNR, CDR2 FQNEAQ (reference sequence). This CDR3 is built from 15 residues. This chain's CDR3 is CASSFEDRGLNEQFF. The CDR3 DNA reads TGTGCCAGCAGCTTCGAGGACAGGGGGCTCAATGAGCAGTTCTTC.

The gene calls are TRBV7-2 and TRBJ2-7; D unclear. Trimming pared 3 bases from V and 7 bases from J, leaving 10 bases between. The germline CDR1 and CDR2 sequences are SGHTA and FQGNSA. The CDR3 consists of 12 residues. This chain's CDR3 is CASSLGPLEQYF. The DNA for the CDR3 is TGTGCCAGCAGCTTGGGTCCATTGGAGCAGTACTTC.

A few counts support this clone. CDR3 loop: CASSLRGDGYTF. Written as DNA, the CDR3 is TGTGCCAGCAGCTTAAGAGGGGATGGCTACACCTTC. The chain carries TRBV7-2 and TRBJ1-2; D may be TRBD1 (5 bases). The germline V gene has CDR1 SGHTA and CDR2 FQGNSA. Trimming took off 2 bases at V and 6 bases at J, with 7 bases between the two ends. CDR3 length: 12 residues.

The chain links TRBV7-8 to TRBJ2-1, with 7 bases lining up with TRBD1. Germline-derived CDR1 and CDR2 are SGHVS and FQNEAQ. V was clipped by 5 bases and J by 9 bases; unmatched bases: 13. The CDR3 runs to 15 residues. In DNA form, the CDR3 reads TGTGCCAGCAGCCTAGGGGGCTCGGGCGACACTGAGCAGTTCTTC. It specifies CASSLGGSGDTEQFF.

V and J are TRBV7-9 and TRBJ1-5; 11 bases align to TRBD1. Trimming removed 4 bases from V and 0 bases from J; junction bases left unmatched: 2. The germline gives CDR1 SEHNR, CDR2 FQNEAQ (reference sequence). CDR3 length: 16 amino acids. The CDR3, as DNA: TGTGCCAGCAGCTCGGGGACAGGGGGTAGCAATCAGCCCCAGCATTTT. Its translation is CASSSGTGGSNQPQHF. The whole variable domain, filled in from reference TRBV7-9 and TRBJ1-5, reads DTGVSQNPRHKITKRGQNVTFRCDPISEHNRLYWYRQTLGQGPEFLTYFQNEAQLEKSRLLSDRFSAERPKGSFSTLEIQRTEQGDSAMYLCASSSGTGGSNQPQHFGDGTRLSIL.

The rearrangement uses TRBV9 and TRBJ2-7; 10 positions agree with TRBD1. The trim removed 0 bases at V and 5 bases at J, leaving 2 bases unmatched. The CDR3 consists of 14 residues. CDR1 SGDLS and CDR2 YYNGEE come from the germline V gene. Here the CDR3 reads CASSVGGQGNEQYF. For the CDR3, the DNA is TGTGCCAGCAGCGTAGGGGGACAGGGGAACGAGCAGTACTTC.

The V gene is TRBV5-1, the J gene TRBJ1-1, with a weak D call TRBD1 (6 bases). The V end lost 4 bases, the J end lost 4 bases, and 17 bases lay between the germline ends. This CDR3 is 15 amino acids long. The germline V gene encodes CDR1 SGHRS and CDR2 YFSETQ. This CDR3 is CASSPGGGGGTEAFF. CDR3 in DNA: TGCGCCAGCAGCCCGGGCGGGGGCGGAGGCACTGAAGCTTTCTTT.

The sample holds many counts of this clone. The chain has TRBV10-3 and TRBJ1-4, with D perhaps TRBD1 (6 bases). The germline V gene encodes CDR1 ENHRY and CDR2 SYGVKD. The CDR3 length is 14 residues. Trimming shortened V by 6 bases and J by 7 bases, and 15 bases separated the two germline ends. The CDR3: CAISKGGPGEKLFF. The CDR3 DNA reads TGTGCCATCAGCAAAGGGGGACCGGGTGAAAAACTGTTTTTT.

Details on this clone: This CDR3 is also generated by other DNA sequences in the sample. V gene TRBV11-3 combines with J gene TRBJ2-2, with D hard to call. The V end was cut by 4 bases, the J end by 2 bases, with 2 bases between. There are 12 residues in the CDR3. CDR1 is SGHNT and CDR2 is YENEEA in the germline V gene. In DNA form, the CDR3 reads TGTGCCAGCAGCTCTAACACCGGGGAGCTGTTTTTT. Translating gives CASSSNTGELFF.

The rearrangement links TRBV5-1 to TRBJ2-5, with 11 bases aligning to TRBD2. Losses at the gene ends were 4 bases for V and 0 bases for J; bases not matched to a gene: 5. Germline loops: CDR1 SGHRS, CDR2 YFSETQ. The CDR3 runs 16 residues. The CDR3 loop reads CASSGGTSGYQETQYF. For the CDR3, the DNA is TGCGCCAGCAGCGGTGGGACTAGCGGTTACCAAGAGACCCAGTACTTC.

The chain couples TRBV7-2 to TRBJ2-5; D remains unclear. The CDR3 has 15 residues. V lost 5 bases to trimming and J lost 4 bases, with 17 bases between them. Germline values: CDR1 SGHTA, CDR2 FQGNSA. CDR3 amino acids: CASSHIFRRRETQYF. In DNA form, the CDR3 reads TGTGCCAGCAGCCATATTTTCAGGCGGAGAGAGACCCAGTACTTC.

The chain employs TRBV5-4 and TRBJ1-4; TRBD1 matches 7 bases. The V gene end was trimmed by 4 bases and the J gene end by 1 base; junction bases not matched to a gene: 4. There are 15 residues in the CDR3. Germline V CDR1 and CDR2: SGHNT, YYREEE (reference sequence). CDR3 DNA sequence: TGTGCCAGCAGCCCTAGACAGGGAACTAATGAAAAACTGTTTTTT. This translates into CASSPRQGTNEKLFF. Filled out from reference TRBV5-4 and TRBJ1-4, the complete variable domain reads ETGVTQSPTHLIKTRGQQVTLRCSSQSGHNTVSWYQQALGQGPQFIFQYYREEENGRGNFPPRFSGLQFPNYSSELNVNALELDDSALYLCASSPRQGTNEKLFFGSGTQLSVL.

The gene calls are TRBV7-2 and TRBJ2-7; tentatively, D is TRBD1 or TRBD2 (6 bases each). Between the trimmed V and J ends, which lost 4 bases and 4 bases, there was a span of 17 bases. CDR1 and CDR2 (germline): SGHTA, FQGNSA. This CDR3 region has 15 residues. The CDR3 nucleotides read TGTGCCAGCAGCTCGGAGCCCGGGGGCGCGTACGAGCAGTACTTC. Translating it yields CASSSEPGGAYEQYF.

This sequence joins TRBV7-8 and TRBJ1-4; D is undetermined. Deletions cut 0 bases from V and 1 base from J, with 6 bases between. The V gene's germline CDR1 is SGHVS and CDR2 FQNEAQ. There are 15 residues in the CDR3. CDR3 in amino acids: CASSLAPGTNEKLFF. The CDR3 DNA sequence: TGTGCCAGCAGCTTAGCCCCAGGAACTAATGAAAAACTGTTTTTT.

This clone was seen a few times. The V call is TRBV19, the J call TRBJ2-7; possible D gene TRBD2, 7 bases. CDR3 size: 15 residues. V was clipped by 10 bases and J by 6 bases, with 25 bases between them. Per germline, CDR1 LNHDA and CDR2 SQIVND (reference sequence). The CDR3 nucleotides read TGTGCCACACGCAGGACAGAAGCGGGAATCGGCGAGCAGTACTTC. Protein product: CATRRTEAGIGEQYF. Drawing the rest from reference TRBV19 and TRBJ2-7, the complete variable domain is DGGITQSPKYLFRKEGQNVTLSCEQNLNHDAMYWYRQDPGQGLRLIYYSQIVNDFQKGDIAEGYSVSREKKESFPLTVTSAQKNPTAFYLCATRRTEAGIGEQYFGPGTRLTVT.

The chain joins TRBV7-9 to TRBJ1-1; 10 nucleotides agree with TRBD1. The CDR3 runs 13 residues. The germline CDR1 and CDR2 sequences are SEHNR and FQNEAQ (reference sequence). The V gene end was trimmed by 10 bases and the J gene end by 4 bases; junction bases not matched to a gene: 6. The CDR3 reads CATQDRGGTEAFF. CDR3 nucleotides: TGTGCCACCCAGGACAGGGGGGGCACTGAAGCTTTCTTT.